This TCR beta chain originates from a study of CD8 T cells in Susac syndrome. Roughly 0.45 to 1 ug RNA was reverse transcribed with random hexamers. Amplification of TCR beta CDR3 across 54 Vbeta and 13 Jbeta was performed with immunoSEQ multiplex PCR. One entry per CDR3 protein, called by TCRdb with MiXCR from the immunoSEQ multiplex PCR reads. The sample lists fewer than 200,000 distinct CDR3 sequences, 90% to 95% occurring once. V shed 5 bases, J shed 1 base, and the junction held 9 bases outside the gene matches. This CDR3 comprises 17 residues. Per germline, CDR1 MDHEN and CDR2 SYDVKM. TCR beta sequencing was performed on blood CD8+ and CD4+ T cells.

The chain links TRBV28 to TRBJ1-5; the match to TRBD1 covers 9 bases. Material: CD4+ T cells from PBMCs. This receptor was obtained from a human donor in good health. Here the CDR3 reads CASSADRGGVSNQPQHF. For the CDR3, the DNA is TGTGCCAGCAGTGCGGACAGGGGCGGCGTGAGCAATCAGCCCCAGCATTTT.